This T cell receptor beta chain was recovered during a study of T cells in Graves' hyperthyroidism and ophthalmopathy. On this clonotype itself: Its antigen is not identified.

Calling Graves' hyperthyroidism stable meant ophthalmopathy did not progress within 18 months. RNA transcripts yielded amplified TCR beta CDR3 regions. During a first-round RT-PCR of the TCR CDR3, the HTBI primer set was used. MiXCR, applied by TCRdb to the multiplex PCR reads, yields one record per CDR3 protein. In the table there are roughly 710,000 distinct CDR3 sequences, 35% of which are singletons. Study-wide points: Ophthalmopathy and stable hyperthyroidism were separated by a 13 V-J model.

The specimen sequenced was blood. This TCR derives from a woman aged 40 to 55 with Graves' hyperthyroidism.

The CDR3 is CASSSRTGSGYTF. DNA for the CDR3: TGTGCCAGCAGTTCCCGTACAGGATCCGGCTACACCTTC. V gene TRBV28 combines with J gene TRBJ1-2; D may be TRBD1 (5 bases). The V gene lost 4 bases and the J gene lost 8 bases, with 14 bases spanning the gap. This CDR3 has 13 amino acids. Germline loops: CDR1 MDHEN, CDR2 SYDVKM.